The clone carrying this T cell receptor beta chain has only a few counts. Its matching antigen is unknown. The same CDR3 arises from other DNA sequences in this sample as well. Those who donated were healthy HIV-negative adults, with no recent acute infections or vaccinations reported. This sample is drawn from a study of shared clonotypes between healthy human individuals. CDR1 is SGHTA, CDR2 FQGTGA, per germline. V shed 0 bases and J shed 5 bases, with 2 bases lying between them. The CDR3 covers 12 residues. Here immunoSEQ multiplex PCR was the method, and the copy in TCRdb shows in-frame clones only, minus some. The data show 2 million to 2.5 million clones, with about 90% seen just once and 0.37% held by the top ten. Study-wide results and limits: Non-shared clonotypes had lower generation probabilities than clonotypes shared by all four sorted-subset donors.

The receptor comes from a man aged 18 to 29 in good health. Some clones in this sample may be carry-over from other donors' samples. This chain links TRBV7-3 with TRBJ2-1, with D unclear. The material sequenced was naive CD4+ T cells from PBMCs. Stated subset: CD45RA+ positively selected. CDR3 sequence: CASSLTNNEQFF. The CDR3 region has the DNA TGTGCCAGCAGCTTAACGAACAATGAGCAGTTCTTC.